This TCR beta chain was profiled in a study of shared clonotypes between healthy human individuals. Some clones are missing from TCRdb's copy, which holds only in-frame ones; the method was immunoSEQ multiplex PCR. The profile shows under 600,000 clones, around 77% of them singletons. V lost 5 bases and J lost 6, with 23 bases in between. Germline CDR1 is SGHVS and CDR2 is FQNEAQ. The CDR3 contains 17 residues. The material sequenced was PBMCs. This receptor was obtained from a woman between 40 and 50 years old in good health. Some clones in this sample may be carry-over from other donors' samples. This sequence joins TRBV7-8 and TRBJ2-1; tentatively, D is TRBD1 or TRBD2 (5 bases each). CDR3 DNA sequence: TGTGCCAGCAGCAAACCCCCCGGGACCTACTTTTTCAATGAGCAGTTCTTC. As protein: CASSKPPGTYFFNEQFF. The variable domain in full, with the rest retrieved from reference TRBV7-8 and TRBJ2-1, is GAGVSQSPRYKVAKRGQDVALRCDPISGHVSLFWYQQALGQGPEFLTYFQNEAQLDKSGLPSDRFFAERPEGSVSTLKIQRTQQEDSAVYLCASSKPPGTYFFNEQFFGPGTRLTVL.